The sequence of this T cell receptor (beta chain) was determined in a study of blood T cells in healthy people across ages. Sample-barcoded 5' priming and a J-beta primer mix drove a second PCR of roughly 6 to 12 cycles. TCRdb reprocessed the 5' RACE reads via MiXCR and lists one record per CDR3 protein. Counted here are 800,000 or so distinct CDR3 sequences, 35% to 50% occurring once; the ten biggest clones make up 15% to 20%. CDR3 length equals 15 residues. Germline lookup yields CDR1 DFQATT and CDR2 SNEGSKA (reference sequence). The ends were cut back, 0 bases at V and 4 bases at J, with 16 bases in the middle.

Sequenced material: blood. The sequence came from a man older than 75 in good health. V gene TRBV20-1 combines with J gene TRBJ2-7; possible D gene TRBD2, 5 bases. The CDR3 here is CSARDPSLGKYEQYF. The CDR3 nucleotides are TGCAGTGCTAGAGATCCCTCACTAGGGAAATACGAGCAGTACTTC.